The 10 T cell receptor beta chains presented below share a single source sample, sequenced in a study of blood T cell repertoires in COVID-19. Data came from immunoSEQ multiplex PCR; TCRdb stores just in-frame clones and leaves some out. This table holds about 300,000 clones, approximately 85% found once. The sample taken for sequencing was peripheral blood. The receptors originated from a human donor in a cohort sampled during active COVID-19.

The gene calls are TRBV27 and TRBJ2-5, with 7 bases fitting TRBD1. Losses at the gene ends were 5 bases for V and 3 bases for J; bases not matched to a gene: 12. The CDR3 sequence is 16 residues long. The germline CDR1 and CDR2 sequences are MNHEY and SMNVEV (reference sequence). The CDR3: CASSLYGDSGKETQYF. The CDR3 DNA reads as TGTGCCAGCAGTCTGTATGGGGACAGCGGAAAAGAGACCCAGTACTTC.

J is TRBJ2-6 and V is TRBV27; 9 bases fit TRBD1. CDR3 length equals 20 residues. J gave up 0 bases and V 3 bases, and 12 bases lay outside the gene matches. Germline lookup yields CDR1 MNHEY and CDR2 SMNVEV (reference sequence). As DNA, the CDR3 is TGTGCCAGCAGTTTTAGGTCTGGGACAGGGTTTTTCTCTGGGGCCAACGTCCTGACTTTC. This gives the protein CASSFRSGTGFFSGANVLTF.

The J gene is TRBJ2-4, the V gene TRBV4-3, with 8 bases aligning to TRBD2. Germline V gene sequence: CDR1 LGHNA, CDR2 YSLEER. V was pared by 0 bases and J by 6 bases, with 4 bases of the junction left unmatched. This CDR3 has 15 amino acids. The CDR3 region has the DNA TGCGCCAGCAGCCAAGATTGGGGACTAGGAAACATTCAGTACTTC. Residues: CASSQDWGLGNIQYF.

This clone was detected only a few times. V and J are TRBV10-3 and TRBJ2-1; D might be TRBD1 (6 bases). CDR1 and CDR2 from the germline V gene are ENHRY and SYGVKD. Between the trimmed V and J ends, which lost 3 bases and 0 bases, there was a span of 9 bases. The CDR3 length is 15 residues. Written as DNA, the CDR3 is TGTGCCATCAGTGAAACAGGGCGCTCCTACAATGAGCAGTTCTTC. It codes for CAISETGRSYNEQFF.

The rearrangement links TRBV13 to TRBJ2-1; unclear D gene. V lost 0 bases, J lost 1 base, and 10 bases lay in between. The CDR3 length is 16 residues. Per the germline V gene, CDR1 is PRHDT and CDR2 is FYEKMQ (reference sequence). The DNA for the CDR3 is TGTGCCAGCAGCTTAGGCCTCCAGGTTTCCTACAATGAGCAGTTCTTC. Its translation: CASSLGLQVSYNEQFF. The whole variable domain, remainder taken from reference TRBV13 and TRBJ2-1, is AAGVIQSPRHLIKEKRETATLKCYPIPRHDTVYWYQQGPGQDPQFLISFYEKMQSDKGSIPDRFSAQQFSDYHSELNMSSLELGDSALYFCASSLGLQVSYNEQFFGPGTRLTVL.

This clone was observed a handful of times. The rearrangement joins TRBV7-9 to TRBJ2-3, with TRBD1 identical over 7 bases. The CDR3 consists of 12 residues. V lost 1 base to trimming and J lost 8 bases; unmatched junction nucleotides: 0. Germline V gene sequence: CDR1 SEHNR, CDR2 FQNEAQ (reference sequence). The DNA of the CDR3 is TGTGCCAGCAGCTTAGGACAGGGTACGCAGTATTTT. This encodes CASSLGQGTQYF.

This CDR3 is CASSPWGGPTDTQYF. DNA of the CDR3: TGTGCCAGCTCACCATGGGGCGGACCCACAGATACGCAGTATTTT. V is TRBV18 and J is TRBJ2-3, with D possibly being TRBD1 (5 bases). Trimming took 2 bases from V and 2 from J, leaving 11 bases between them. CDR3 length equals 15 residues. The V gene's germline CDR1 is KGHSH and CDR2 LQKENI.

The J gene is TRBJ1-1, the V gene TRBV6-5, with 9 bases matching TRBD1. The junction had 6 bases not matched to a gene; V was cut back by 6 bases and J by 7 bases. The CDR3 runs to 13 residues. Germline CDR1 reads MNHEY; CDR2 reads SVGAGI. For the CDR3, the DNA is TGTGCCAGCAGGCGGACAGGGGCTGGTGAAGCTTTCTTT. As protein: CASRRTGAGEAFF.

This clone was observed once. The J gene is TRBJ2-1, the V gene TRBV5-6; 11 bases line up with TRBD2. Germline V gives CDR1 SGHDT, CDR2 YYEEEE. Trimming removed 2 bases from V and 8 bases from J; junction bases left unmatched: 0. The CDR3 loop spans 13 amino acids. The CDR3: CASSLLAGDEQFF. Here the CDR3 DNA reads TGTGCCAGCAGCTTACTAGCGGGAGATGAGCAGTTCTTC.

The chain couples TRBV19 to TRBJ2-3; TRBD2 agrees at 8 bases. The V gene end was trimmed by 5 bases and the J gene end by 2 bases; junction bases not matched to a gene: 3. Germline V gene lookup returns CDR1 LNHDA and CDR2 SQIVND (reference sequence). The CDR3 is 14 amino acids. CDR3 DNA: TGTGCCAGTAGTCGGGGGGGGCACACAGATACGCAGTATTTT. Translation: CASSRGGHTDTQYF. The entire variable domain, with the rest obtained from reference TRBV19 and TRBJ2-3, is as follows: DGGITQSPKYLFRKEGQNVTLSCEQNLNHDAMYWYRQDPGQGLRLIYYSQIVNDFQKGDIAEGYSVSREKKESFPLTVTSAQKNPTAFYLCASSRGGHTDTQYFGPGTRLTVL.